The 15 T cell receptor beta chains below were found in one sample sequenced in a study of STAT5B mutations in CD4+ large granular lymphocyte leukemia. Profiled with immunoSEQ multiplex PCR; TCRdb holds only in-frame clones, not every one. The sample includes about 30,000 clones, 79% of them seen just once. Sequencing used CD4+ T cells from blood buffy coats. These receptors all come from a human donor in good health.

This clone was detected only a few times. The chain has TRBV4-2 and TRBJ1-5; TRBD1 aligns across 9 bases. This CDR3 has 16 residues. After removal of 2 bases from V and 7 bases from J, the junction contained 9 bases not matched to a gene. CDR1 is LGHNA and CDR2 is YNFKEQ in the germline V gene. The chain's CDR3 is CASSQPLQGAGQPQHF. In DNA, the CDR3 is TGTGCCAGCAGCCAACCCCTACAGGGGGCAGGGCAGCCCCAGCATTTT.

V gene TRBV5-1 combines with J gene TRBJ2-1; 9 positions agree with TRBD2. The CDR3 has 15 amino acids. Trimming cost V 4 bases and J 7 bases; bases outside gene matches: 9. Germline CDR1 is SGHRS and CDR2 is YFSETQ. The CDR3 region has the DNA TGCGCCAGCAGCCCCGAACCGGGACTAGCTAATGAGCAGTTCTTC. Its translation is CASSPEPGLANEQFF.

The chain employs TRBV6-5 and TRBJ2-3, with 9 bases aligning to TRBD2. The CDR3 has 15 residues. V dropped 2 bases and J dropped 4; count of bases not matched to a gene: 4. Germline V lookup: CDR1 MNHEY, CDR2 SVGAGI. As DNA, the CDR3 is TGTGCCAGCAGTTACCAAGCGGGGGGACCAGATACGCAGTATTTT. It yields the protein CASSYQAGGPDTQYF.

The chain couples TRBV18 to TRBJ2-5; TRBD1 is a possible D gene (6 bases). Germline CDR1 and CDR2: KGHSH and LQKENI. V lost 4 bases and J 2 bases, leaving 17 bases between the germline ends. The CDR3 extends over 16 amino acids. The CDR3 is CASSLWGQGPQETQYF. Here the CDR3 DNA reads TGTGCCAGCTCACTCTGGGGCCAGGGGCCACAAGAGACCCAGTACTTC.

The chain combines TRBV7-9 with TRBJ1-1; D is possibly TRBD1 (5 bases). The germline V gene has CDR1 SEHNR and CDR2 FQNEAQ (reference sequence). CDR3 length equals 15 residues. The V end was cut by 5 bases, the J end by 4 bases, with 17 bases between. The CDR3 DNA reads TGTGCCAGCAGCCTTACCGGGGGAACGGGCACTGAAGCTTTCTTT. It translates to CASSLTGGTGTEAFF.

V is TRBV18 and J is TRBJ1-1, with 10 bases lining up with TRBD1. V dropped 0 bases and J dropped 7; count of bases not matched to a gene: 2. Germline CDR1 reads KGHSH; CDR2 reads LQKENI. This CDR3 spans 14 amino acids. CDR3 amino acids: CASSPPGQGFEAFF. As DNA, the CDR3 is TGTGCCAGCTCACCACCGGGACAGGGGTTTGAAGCTTTCTTT.

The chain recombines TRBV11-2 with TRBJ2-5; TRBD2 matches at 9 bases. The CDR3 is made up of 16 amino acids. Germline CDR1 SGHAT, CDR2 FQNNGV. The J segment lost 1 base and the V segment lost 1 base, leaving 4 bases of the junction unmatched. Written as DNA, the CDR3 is TGTGCCAGCAGCTTAGTGGGTAGCGGGGGCCAAGAGACCCAGTACTTC. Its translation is CASSLVGSGGQETQYF.

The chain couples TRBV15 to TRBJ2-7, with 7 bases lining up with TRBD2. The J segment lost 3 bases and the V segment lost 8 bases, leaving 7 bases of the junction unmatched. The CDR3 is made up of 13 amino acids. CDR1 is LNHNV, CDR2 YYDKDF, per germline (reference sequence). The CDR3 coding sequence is TGTGCCACCTCTCGGGCTAGCGGCTACGAGCAGTACTTC. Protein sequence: CATSRASGYEQYF.

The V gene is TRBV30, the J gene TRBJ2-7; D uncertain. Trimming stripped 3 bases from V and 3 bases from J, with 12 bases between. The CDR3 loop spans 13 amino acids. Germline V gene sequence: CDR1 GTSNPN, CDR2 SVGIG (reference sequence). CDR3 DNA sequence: TGTGCCTGGAGCCGCCCGCCTTTCTACGAGCAGTACTTC. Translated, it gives CAWSRPPFYEQYF.

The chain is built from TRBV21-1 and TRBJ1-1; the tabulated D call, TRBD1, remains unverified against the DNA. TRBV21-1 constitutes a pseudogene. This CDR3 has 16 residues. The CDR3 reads CASSKGQIGTNTEAFF. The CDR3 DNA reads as TGTGCCAGCAGCAAGGGACAAATAGGGACGAACACTGAAGCTTTCTTT.

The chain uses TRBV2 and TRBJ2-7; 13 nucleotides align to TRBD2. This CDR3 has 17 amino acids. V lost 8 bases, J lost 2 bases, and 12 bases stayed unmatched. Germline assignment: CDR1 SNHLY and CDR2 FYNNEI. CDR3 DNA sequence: TGTGCCAGCGAGTTGACTAGCGGGAGGAGGGCCCCCTACGAGCAGTACTTC. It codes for CASELTSGRRAPYEQYF.

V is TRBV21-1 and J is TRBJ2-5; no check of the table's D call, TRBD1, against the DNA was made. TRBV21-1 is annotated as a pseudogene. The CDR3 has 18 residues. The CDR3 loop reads CASSKYWDRGLEGETQYF. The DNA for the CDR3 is TGTGCCAGCAGCAAATACTGGGACAGGGGGCTTGAGGGAGAGACCCAGTACTTC.

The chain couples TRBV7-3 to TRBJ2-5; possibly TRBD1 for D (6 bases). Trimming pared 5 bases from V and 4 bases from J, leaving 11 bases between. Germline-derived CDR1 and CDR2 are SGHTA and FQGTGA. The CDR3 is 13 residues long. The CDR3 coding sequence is TGTGCCAGCAGCAAACAGGGATTAGAGACCCAGTACTTC. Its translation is CASSKQGLETQYF.

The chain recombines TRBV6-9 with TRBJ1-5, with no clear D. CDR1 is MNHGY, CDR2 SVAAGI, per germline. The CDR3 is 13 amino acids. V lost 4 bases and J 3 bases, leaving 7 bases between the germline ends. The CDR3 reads CASSSPYNQPQHF. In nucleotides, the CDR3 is TGTGCCAGCAGTTCACCGTACAATCAGCCCCAGCATTTT.

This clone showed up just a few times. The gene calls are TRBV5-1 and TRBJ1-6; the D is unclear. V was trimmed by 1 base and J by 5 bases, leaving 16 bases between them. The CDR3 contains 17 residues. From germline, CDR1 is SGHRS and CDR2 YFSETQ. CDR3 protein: CASSLNFGGSDNSPLHF. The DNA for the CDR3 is TGCGCCAGCAGCTTGAACTTTGGAGGGAGCGATAATTCACCCCTCCACTTT. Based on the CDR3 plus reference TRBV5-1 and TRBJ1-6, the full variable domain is KAGVTQTPRYLIKTRGQQVTLSCSPISGHRSVSWYQQTPGQGLQFLFEYFSETQRNKGNFPGRFSGRQFSNSRSEMNVSTLELGDSALYLCASSLNFGGSDNSPLHFGNGTRLTVT.